Below are 30 T cell receptor beta chains sequenced from a single sample in a study of shared clonotypes between healthy human individuals. The repertoire was sequenced with immunoSEQ multiplex PCR; TCRdb's copy has only in-frame clones and lacks some. Counted here are around 1,900,000 clones, approximately 92% occurring once; the ten biggest clones make up less than 2%. Naive CD8 isolation took CD45RO-negative cells positively selected for CCR7 and excluded terminally differentiated effector memory CD45RA+ cells. Sample: naive CD8+ T cells from PBMCs. These receptors all stem from a young man in good health. Some clones in this sample may be carry-over from other donors' samples.

With regard to this clone: The junction shows a germline mismatch at one end, possibly a read error. J is TRBJ2-1 and V is TRBV19; 9 bases match TRBD1. The CDR3 spans 14 residues. Germline CDR1 is LNHDA and CDR2 is SQIVND (reference sequence). This CDR3 is CASSISRDAGQGIF. The CDR3 bases are TGTGCCAGTAGTATATCGCGAGATGCGGGACAGGGCATCTTC.

This clone was seen only once. The chain employs TRBV19 and TRBJ2-7, with D hard to call. Germline V gene lookup returns CDR1 LNHDA and CDR2 SQIVND (reference sequence). This CDR3 is built from 14 residues. V lost 0 bases and J 3 bases, leaving 9 bases between the germline ends. CDR3 in DNA: TGTGCCAGTAGTATAGAGTCGGCGCACTACGAGCAGTACTTC. It encodes CASSIESAHYEQYF.

The chain couples TRBV10-3 to TRBJ1-1, with unresolved D. With 7 bases removed from V and 2 bases from J, the gap between germline ends came to 11 bases. The CDR3 loop spans 13 amino acids. Germline lookup yields CDR1 ENHRY and CDR2 SYGVKD. CDR3 region: CAITHDGNTEAFF. Written as DNA, the CDR3 is TGTGCCATCACCCACGACGGTAACACTGAAGCTTTCTTT.

This clone has only one observation. V and J are TRBV11-2 and TRBJ1-4, with D tentatively TRBD1 (5 bases). Germline CDR1 and CDR2: SGHAT and FQNNGV. V dropped 4 bases and J dropped 5 bases, with 14 bases sitting between them. CDR3 length: 15 residues. DNA of the CDR3: TGTGCCAGCAGCTCCCATCGGGGCCCCAATGAAAAACTGTTTTTT. This codes for CASSSHRGPNEKLFF.

This chain uses TRBV27 with TRBJ2-1, with 7 bases fitting TRBD1. V shed 5 bases, J shed 9 bases, and the junction held 13 bases outside the gene matches. Per germline, CDR1 MNHEY and CDR2 SMNVEV (reference sequence). This CDR3 is 15 amino acids long. CDR3 loop: CASSPDRADYSEQFF. CDR3 nucleotide sequence: TGTGCCAGCAGTCCCGACAGGGCCGATTATAGTGAGCAGTTCTTC.

The CDR3 DNA sequence: TGTGCCAGCAGCTTAATACAGGGGGACGGACGCCGCTACAATGAGCAGTTCTTC. This translates into CASSLIQGDGRRYNEQFF. The chain employs TRBV7-3 and TRBJ2-1, with TRBD1 identical over 8 bases. The CDR3 length is 18 residues. CDR1 SGHTA and CDR2 FQGTGA come from the germline V gene. V lost 1 base, J lost 3 bases, and 11 bases stayed unmatched.

The J gene is TRBJ2-2, the V gene TRBV9; D is unresolved. CDR1 and CDR2 from the germline V gene are SGDLS and YYNGEE. Trimming stripped 3 bases from V and 6 bases from J, with 9 bases between. The CDR3 contains 13 residues. Here the CDR3 DNA reads TGTGCCAGCAGCGACGGTGGGGCCGGGGAGCTGTTTTTT. It encodes CASSDGGAGELFF.

The chain carries TRBV19 and TRBJ1-1; the D gene is possibly TRBD1 (6 bases). V was pared by 6 bases and J by 4 bases, with 15 bases between. Germline CDR1 and CDR2: LNHDA and SQIVND (reference sequence). The CDR3 is 14 residues long. The CDR3 protein is CASSEGGYSTEAFF. The DNA for the CDR3 is TGTGCCAGTAGCGAGGGGGGCTACAGCACTGAAGCTTTCTTT.

V is TRBV9 and J is TRBJ2-7; D remains ambiguous. Germline V gives CDR1 SGDLS, CDR2 YYNGEE. This CDR3 is built from 13 residues. The V end lost 4 bases, the J end lost 1 base, and 9 bases lay between the germline ends. CDR3 bases: TGTGCCAGCAGCCCAGATAATTCCTACGAGCAGTACTTC. Its protein product is CASSPDNSYEQYF.

This chain joins TRBV5-4 and TRBJ2-7; the match to TRBD2 covers 13 bases. The length of the CDR3 is 15 residues. After removal of 4 bases from V and 2 bases from J, the junction contained 3 bases not matched to a gene. The V gene's germline CDR1 is SGHNT and CDR2 YYREEE (reference sequence). The CDR3 DNA is TGTGCCAGCAGCCCGGGACTAGCGGGACCCTACGAGCAGTACTTC. Residues: CASSPGLAGPYEQYF.

The chain links TRBV2 to TRBJ1-1; 8 nucleotides match TRBD1. The CDR3 runs 11 residues. V was pared by 11 bases and J by 5 bases, with 4 bases of the junction left unmatched. Germline V gene lookup returns CDR1 SNHLY and CDR2 FYNNEI. In DNA form, the CDR3 reads TGTGCCGGCCAGGGGGCTACTGAAGCTTTCTTT. Protein: CAGQGATEAFF.

The V and J genes are TRBV18 and TRBJ2-1; 10 nucleotides line up with TRBD2. The CDR3 is 17 residues long. Per the germline V gene, CDR1 is KGHSH and CDR2 is LQKENI. V gave up 0 bases and J gave up 3 bases; unmatched junction bases: 5. CDR3 sequence (DNA): TGTGCCAGCTCACCACCTAAACTAGCGGGAATCTACAATGAGCAGTTCTTC. Translating it yields CASSPPKLAGIYNEQFF.

The chain combines TRBV2 with TRBJ2-1; weak D call: TRBD2 (6 bases). Germline CDR1 SNHLY, CDR2 FYNNEI. The CDR3 length is 14 residues. Trimming removed 5 bases at V and 5 bases at J, with 13 bases between. The DNA for the CDR3 is TGTGCCAGCAGTTGGGAGGCTCCAGACAATGAGCAGTTCTTC. It translates to CASSWEAPDNEQFF.

This clone came up once. The V gene is TRBV27, the J gene TRBJ2-2; 14 bases line up with TRBD2. There are 20 residues in the CDR3. Germline V gives CDR1 MNHEY, CDR2 SMNVEV (reference sequence). Trimming removed 6 bases from V and 2 bases from J; junction bases left unmatched: 14. CDR3 nucleotides: TGTGCCAGCAGCTCCTATTTCGGGACTAGCGGGAGAGGAAACACCGGGGAGCTGTTTTTT. It translates to CASSSYFGTSGRGNTGELFF.

The chain employs TRBV7-3 and TRBJ2-1; 12 bases map to TRBD2. Per germline, CDR1 SGHTA and CDR2 FQGTGA. CDR3 length: 19 residues. J lost 0 bases, V lost 5 bases, and 11 bases had no gene match. The CDR3 here is CASSVGLAGGPSSYNEQFF. CDR3 DNA: TGTGCCAGCAGCGTGGGACTAGCGGGCGGCCCGAGCTCCTACAATGAGCAGTTCTTC.

The chain employs TRBV4-3 and TRBJ2-1, with 7 bases matching TRBD1. The CDR3 spans 15 residues. The germline CDR1 and CDR2 sequences are LGHNA and YSLEER. The junction had 8 bases not matched to a gene; V was cut back by 4 bases and J by 5 bases. CDR3 sequence: CASSRGTGVNNEQFF. In DNA form, the CDR3 reads TGCGCCAGCAGCCGAGGAACAGGGGTCAACAATGAGCAGTTCTTC.

This clone was picked up one time. Distinct nucleotide sequences in the sample also encode this CDR3. This chain joins TRBV5-1 and TRBJ2-7; the D is unclear. The CDR3 loop spans 16 amino acids. V shed 0 bases and J shed 3 bases, with 16 bases lying between them. Germline-derived CDR1 and CDR2 are SGHRS and YFSETQ. The CDR3 sequence: CASSLVGRPTVYEQYF. The CDR3 DNA follows: TGCGCCAGCAGCTTGGTAGGCAGGCCAACGGTCTACGAGCAGTACTTC. Complete variable domain (other parts from reference TRBV5-1 and TRBJ2-7): KAGVTQTPRYLIKTRGQQVTLSCSPISGHRSVSWYQQTPGQGLQFLFEYFSETQRNKGNFPGRFSGRQFSNSRSEMNVSTLELGDSALYLCASSLVGRPTVYEQYFGPGTRLTVT.

The chain links TRBV2 to TRBJ2-5; D remains unclear. Per germline, CDR1 SNHLY and CDR2 FYNNEI. Between the trimmed V and J ends, which lost 7 bases and 0 bases, there was a span of 15 bases. This CDR3 region has 15 residues. The CDR3: CASKRLAVYQETQYF. Written as DNA, the CDR3 is TGTGCCAGCAAAAGGTTAGCAGTGTACCAAGAGACCCAGTACTTC.

This chain uses TRBV14 with TRBJ1-1; no firm D call. The CDR3 runs 13 residues. CDR1 is SGHDN, CDR2 FVKESK, per germline. Trimming removed 0 bases at V and 5 bases at J, with 7 bases between. CDR3 region: CASSQEAWTEAFF. The CDR3, as DNA: TGTGCCAGCAGCCAAGAAGCTTGGACTGAAGCTTTCTTT.

The chain has TRBV10-2 and TRBJ2-3; D perhaps matches TRBD2 (5 bases). The CDR3 totals 15 residues. CDR1 and CDR2 (germline): WSHSY, SAAADI. The ends were cut back, 4 bases at V and 2 bases at J, with 13 bases in the middle. CDR3 nucleotide sequence: TGCGCCAGCAGTGGGGTAGCGAGAAACACAGATACGCAGTATTTT. Translated: CASSGVARNTDTQYF.

This clone was counted only a few times. The chain recombines TRBV7-9 with TRBJ1-3, with D hard to call. CDR3 length equals 13 residues. From germline, CDR1 is SEHNR and CDR2 FQNEAQ (reference sequence). The V end lost 6 bases, the J end lost 8 bases, and 14 bases lay between the germline ends. CDR3 DNA sequence: TGTGCCAGCAGACACGAATCGGCAGACACCATATATTTT. This sequence encodes CASRHESADTIYF.

The rearrangement links TRBV5-6 to TRBJ1-5; maybe TRBD1 (5 bases). CDR1 and CDR2 from the germline V gene are SGHDT and YYEEEE. V lost 3 bases, J lost 8 bases, and 15 bases lay in between. This CDR3 has 14 residues. The CDR3 loop is CASSSAGVWEPQHF. The DNA for the CDR3 is TGTGCCAGCAGCTCGGCGGGGGTTTGGGAGCCCCAGCATTTT.

V and J are TRBV7-9 and TRBJ2-1; D is ambiguous. From germline, CDR1 is SEHNR and CDR2 FQNEAQ (reference sequence). V dropped 5 bases and J dropped 8 bases, with 7 bases sitting between them. The CDR3 runs to 11 residues. CDR3 protein: CASSPYDEQFF. The CDR3 DNA sequence: TGTGCCAGCAGCCCTTATGATGAGCAGTTCTTC.

The gene calls are TRBV7-9 and TRBJ1-4; TRBD1 matches 9 bases. The length of the CDR3 is 14 residues. The trim removed 5 bases at V and 7 bases at J, leaving 5 bases unmatched. The germline V gene has CDR1 SEHNR and CDR2 FQNEAQ (reference sequence). The CDR3 DNA sequence: TGTGCCAGCAGCGAAACAGGGGGCTTTGAAAAACTGTTTTTT. Its translation: CASSETGGFEKLFF.

The chain is built from TRBV4-2 and TRBJ1-1, with TRBD1 as a possible D gene (6 bases). This CDR3 is 15 amino acids long. V shed 3 bases and J shed 2 bases, with 13 bases lying between them. Germline V gene data show CDR1 as LGHNA and CDR2 as YNFKEQ. CDR3 DNA sequence: TGTGCCAGCAGCCATACCACAGGGATCAACACTGAAGCTTTCTTT. Translated, it gives CASSHTTGINTEAFF.

The gene calls are TRBV9 and TRBJ2-2, with 9 positions matching TRBD1. Germline-derived CDR1 and CDR2 are SGDLS and YYNGEE. Losses at the gene ends were 0 bases for V and 3 bases for J; bases not matched to a gene: 3. The CDR3 extends over 16 amino acids. The CDR3 loop reads CASSVDRGRYTGELFF. The DNA for the CDR3 is TGTGCCAGCAGCGTAGACAGGGGGCGGTACACCGGGGAGCTGTTTTTT.

This clone was seen a single time. The CDR3 coding sequence is TGCGCCAGCAGCTACGCGACAGGGAGTGAGCAGTTCTTC. Protein sequence: CASSYATGSEQFF. V gene TRBV4-3 combines with J gene TRBJ2-1; TRBD1 aligns across 7 bases. The CDR3 has 13 amino acids. J lost 9 bases, V lost 5 bases, and 7 bases had no gene match. CDR1 and CDR2 (germline): LGHNA, YSLEER.

The rearrangement uses TRBV7-9 and TRBJ2-4; perhaps D is TRBD1 or TRBD2 (5 bases each). Germline loops: CDR1 SEHNR, CDR2 FQNEAQ (reference sequence). This CDR3 spans 14 amino acids. Trimming pared 5 bases from V and 3 bases from J, leaving 11 bases between. The CDR3 reads CASSSRDGKNIQYF. The CDR3 DNA is TGTGCCAGCAGCAGCCGGGACGGCAAAAACATTCAGTACTTC.

The chain combines TRBV5-6 with TRBJ2-7, with D perhaps TRBD2 (5 bases). This CDR3 spans 14 amino acids. The germline V gene encodes CDR1 SGHDT and CDR2 YYEEEE. V was clipped by 0 bases and J by 3 bases, with 10 bases between them. The chain's CDR3 is CASSLVRENYEQYF. The CDR3 DNA reads as TGTGCCAGCAGCTTGGTACGGGAAAACTACGAGCAGTACTTC.

The rearrangement links TRBV6-1 to TRBJ2-7; 7 bases line up with TRBD1. This CDR3 contains 14 residues. The J segment lost 3 bases and the V segment lost 5 bases, leaving 7 bases of the junction unmatched. CDR1 is MNHNS, CDR2 SASEGT, per germline. The CDR3 coding sequence is TGTGCCAGCAGTTTGACAGGGTACATCTACGAGCAGTACTTC. This translates into CASSLTGYIYEQYF.